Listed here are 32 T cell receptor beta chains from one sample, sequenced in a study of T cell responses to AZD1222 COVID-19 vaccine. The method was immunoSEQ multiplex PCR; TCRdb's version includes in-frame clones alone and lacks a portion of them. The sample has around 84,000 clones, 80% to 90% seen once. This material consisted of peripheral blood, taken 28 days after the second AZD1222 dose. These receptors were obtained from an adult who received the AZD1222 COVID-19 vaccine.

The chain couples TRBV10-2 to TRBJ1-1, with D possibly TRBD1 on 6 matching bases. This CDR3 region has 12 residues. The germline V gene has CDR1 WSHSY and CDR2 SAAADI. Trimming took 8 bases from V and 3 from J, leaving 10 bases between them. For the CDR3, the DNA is TGCGCCAGCTCCGGGGGCGACACTGAAGCTTTCTTT. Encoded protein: CASSGGDTEAFF.

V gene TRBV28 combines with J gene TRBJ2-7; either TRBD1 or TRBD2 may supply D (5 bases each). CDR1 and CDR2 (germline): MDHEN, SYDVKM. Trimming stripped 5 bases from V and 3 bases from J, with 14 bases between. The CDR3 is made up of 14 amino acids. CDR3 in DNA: TGTGCCAGCAGTCCGGGACGAGACCTCTACGAGCAGTACTTC. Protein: CASSPGRDLYEQYF.

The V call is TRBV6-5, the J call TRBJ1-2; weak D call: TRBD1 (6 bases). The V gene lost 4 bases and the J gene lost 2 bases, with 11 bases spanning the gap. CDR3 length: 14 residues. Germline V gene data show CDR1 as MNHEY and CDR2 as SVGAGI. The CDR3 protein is CASSFSQGNYGYTF. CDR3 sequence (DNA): TGTGCCAGCAGTTTCTCTCAGGGGAACTATGGCTACACCTTC.

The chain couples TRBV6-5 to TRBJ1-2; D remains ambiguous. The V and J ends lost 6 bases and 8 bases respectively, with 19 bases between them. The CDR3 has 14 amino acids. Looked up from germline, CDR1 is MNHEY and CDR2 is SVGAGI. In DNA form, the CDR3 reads TGTGCCAGCAGCCCGCGGACTCCCGCGGGGGGCTACACCTTC. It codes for CASSPRTPAGGYTF.

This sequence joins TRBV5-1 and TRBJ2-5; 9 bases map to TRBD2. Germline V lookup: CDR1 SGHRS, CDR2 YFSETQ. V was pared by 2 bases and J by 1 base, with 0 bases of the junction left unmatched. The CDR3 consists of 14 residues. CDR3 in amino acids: CASSFSGGQETQYF. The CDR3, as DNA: TGCGCCAGCAGCTTTAGCGGGGGCCAAGAGACCCAGTACTTC. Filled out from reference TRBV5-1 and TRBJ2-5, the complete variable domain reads KAGVTQTPRYLIKTRGQQVTLSCSPISGHRSVSWYQQTPGQGLQFLFEYFSETQRNKGNFPGRFSGRQFSNSRSEMNVSTLELGDSALYLCASSFSGGQETQYFGPGTRLLVL.

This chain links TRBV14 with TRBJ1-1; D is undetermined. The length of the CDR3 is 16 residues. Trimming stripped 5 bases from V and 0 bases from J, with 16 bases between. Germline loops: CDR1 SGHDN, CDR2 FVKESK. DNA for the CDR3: TGTGCCAGCAGCGCACGAGCCGGGTTCTTGAACACTGAAGCTTTCTTT. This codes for CASSARAGFLNTEAFF.

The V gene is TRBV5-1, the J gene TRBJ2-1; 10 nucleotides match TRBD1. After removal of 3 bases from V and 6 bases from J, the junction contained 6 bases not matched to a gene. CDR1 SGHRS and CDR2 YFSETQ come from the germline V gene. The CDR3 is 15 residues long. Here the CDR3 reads CASSSGQGNTNEQFF. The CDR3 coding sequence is TGCGCCAGCAGCTCGGGACAGGGGAATACCAATGAGCAGTTCTTC.

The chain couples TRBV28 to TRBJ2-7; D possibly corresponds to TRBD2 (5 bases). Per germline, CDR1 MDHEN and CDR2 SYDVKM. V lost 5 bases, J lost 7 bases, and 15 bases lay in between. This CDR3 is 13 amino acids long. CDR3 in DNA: TGTGCCAGCAGTGCCCCTGGACTTTCTGAGCAGTACTTC. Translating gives CASSAPGLSEQYF. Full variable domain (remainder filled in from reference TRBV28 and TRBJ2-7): DVKVTQSSRYLVKRTGEKVFLECVQDMDHENMFWYRQDPGLGLRLIYFSYDVKMKEKGDIPEGYSVSREKKERFSLILESASTNQTSMYLCASSAPGLSEQYFGPGTRLTVT.

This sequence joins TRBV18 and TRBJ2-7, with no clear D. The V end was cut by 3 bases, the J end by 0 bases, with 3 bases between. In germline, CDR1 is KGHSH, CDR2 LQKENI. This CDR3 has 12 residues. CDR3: CASSPDSYEQYF. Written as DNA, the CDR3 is TGTGCCAGCTCACCGGACTCCTACGAGCAGTACTTC.

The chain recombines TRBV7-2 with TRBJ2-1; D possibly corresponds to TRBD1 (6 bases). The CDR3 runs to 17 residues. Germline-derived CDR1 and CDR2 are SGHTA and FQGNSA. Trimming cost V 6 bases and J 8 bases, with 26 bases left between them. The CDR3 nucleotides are TGTGCCAGCAGTTTTGAAGACGCAGGGACATGGGAGTATGAGCAGTTCTTC. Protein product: CASSFEDAGTWEYEQFF.

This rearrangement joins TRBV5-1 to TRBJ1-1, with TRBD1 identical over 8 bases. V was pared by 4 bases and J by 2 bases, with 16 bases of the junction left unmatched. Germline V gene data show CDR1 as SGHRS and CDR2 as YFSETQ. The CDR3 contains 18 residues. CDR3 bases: TGCGCCAGCAGCCTGCACGAACAGGGGGTGGTGGGTAACACTGAAGCTTTCTTT. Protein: CASSLHEQGVVGNTEAFF.

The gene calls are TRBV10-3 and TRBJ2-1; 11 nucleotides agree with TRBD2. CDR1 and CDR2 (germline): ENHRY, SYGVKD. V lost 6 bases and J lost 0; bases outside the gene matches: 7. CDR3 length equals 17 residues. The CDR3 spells CAISIAGGPSSYNEQFF. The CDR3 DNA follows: TGTGCCATCAGCATAGCGGGGGGGCCTAGCTCCTACAATGAGCAGTTCTTC.

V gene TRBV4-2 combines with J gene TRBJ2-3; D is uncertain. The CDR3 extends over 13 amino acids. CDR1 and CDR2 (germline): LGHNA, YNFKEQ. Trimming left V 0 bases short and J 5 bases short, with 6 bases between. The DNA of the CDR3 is TGTGCCAGCAGCCAAGATAAAAAAGATACGCAGTATTTT. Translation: CASSQDKKDTQYF.

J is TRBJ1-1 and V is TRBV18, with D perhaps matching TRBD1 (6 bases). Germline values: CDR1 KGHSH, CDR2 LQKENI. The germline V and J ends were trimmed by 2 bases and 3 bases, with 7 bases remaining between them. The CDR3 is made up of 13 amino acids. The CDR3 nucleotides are TGTGCCAGCTCACCAAGGGGGGACACTGAAGCTTTCTTT. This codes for CASSPRGDTEAFF.

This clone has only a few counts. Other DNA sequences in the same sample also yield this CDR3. DNA for the CDR3: TGTGCTAGTGGGCCGGATCGGGAGACCCAGTACTTC. Translated: CASGPDRETQYF. The V call is TRBV12-5, the J call TRBJ2-5; D gene unclear. The V gene lost 6 bases and the J gene lost 5 bases, with 10 bases spanning the gap. The germline V gene has CDR1 LGHNT and CDR2 FRNRAP. This CDR3 is built from 12 residues.

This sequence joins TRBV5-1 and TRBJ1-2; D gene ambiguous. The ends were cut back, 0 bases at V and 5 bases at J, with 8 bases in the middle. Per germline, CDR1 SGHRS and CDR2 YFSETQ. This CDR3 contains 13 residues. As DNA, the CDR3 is TGCGCCAGCAGCTTGGAATTGGGTTATGGCTACACCTTC. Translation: CASSLELGYGYTF.

The CDR3 DNA is TGTGCCAGCAGCCCCACAGGGGGTGGTAACGGGGATAGCAATCAGCCCCAGCATTTT. Translated, it gives CASSPTGGGNGDSNQPQHF. V gene TRBV7-2 combines with J gene TRBJ1-5; 8 bases align to TRBD1. Unmatched junction bases numbered 15, after V lost 5 bases and J lost 0 bases. The CDR3 covers 19 residues. The germline V gene encodes CDR1 SGHTA and CDR2 FQGNSA.

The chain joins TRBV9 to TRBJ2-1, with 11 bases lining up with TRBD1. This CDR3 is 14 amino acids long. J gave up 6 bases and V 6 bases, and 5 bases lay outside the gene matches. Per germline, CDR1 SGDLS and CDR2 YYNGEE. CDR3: CASTRDRGINEQFF. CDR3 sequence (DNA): TGTGCCAGCACCCGGGACAGGGGGATCAATGAGCAGTTCTTC. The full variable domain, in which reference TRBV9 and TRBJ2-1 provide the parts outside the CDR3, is DSGVTQTPKHLITATGQRVTLRCSPRSGDLSVYWYQQSLDQGLQFLIQYYNGEERAKGNILERFSAQQFPDLHSELNLSSLELGDSALYFCASTRDRGINEQFFGPGTRLTVL.

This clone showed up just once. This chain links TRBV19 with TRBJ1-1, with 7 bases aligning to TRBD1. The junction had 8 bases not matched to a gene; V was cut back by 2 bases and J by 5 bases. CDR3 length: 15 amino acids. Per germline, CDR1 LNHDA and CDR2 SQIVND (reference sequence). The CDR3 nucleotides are TGTGCCAGTAGTATAAATCGAGCAGGGGGGACTGAAGCTTTCTTT. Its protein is CASSINRAGGTEAFF.

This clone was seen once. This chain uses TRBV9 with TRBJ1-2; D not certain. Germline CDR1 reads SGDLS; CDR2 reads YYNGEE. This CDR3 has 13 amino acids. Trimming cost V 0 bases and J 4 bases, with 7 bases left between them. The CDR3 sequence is CASSVDSSYGYTF. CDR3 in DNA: TGTGCCAGCAGCGTAGACAGCAGCTATGGCTACACCTTC.

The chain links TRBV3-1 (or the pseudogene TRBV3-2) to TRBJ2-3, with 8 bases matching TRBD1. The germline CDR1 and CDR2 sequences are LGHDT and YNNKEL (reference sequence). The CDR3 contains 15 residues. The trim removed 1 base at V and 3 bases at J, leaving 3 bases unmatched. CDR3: CASSQGQGATDTQYF. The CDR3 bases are TGTGCCAGCAGCCAAGGCCAGGGGGCGACAGATACGCAGTATTTT.

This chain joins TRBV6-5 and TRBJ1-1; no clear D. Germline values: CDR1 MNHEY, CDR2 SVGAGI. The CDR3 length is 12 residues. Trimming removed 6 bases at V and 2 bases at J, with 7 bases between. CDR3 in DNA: TGTGCCAGCAGCTACAGTAACACTGAAGCTTTCTTT. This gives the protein CASSYSNTEAFF.

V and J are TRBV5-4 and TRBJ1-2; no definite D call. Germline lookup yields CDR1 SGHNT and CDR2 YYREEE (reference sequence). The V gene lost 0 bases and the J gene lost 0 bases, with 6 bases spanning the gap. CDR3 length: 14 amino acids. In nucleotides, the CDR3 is TGTGCCAGCAGCTTGGCAGGATCTAACTATGGCTACACCTTC. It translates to CASSLAGSNYGYTF.

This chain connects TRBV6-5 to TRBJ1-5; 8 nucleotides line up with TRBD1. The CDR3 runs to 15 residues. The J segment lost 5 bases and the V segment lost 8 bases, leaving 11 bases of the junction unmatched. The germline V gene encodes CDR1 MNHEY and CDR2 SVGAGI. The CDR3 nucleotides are TGTGCCAGCTCTGATCGAGGCAGGGGGCATCAGCCCCAGCATTTT. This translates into CASSDRGRGHQPQHF.

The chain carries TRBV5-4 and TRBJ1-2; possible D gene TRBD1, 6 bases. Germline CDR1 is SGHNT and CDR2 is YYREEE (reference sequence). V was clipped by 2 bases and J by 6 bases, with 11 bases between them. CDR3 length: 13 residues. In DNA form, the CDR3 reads TGTGCCAGCAGCTTCTTAGGGGGTAATGGCTACACCTTC. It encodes CASSFLGGNGYTF.

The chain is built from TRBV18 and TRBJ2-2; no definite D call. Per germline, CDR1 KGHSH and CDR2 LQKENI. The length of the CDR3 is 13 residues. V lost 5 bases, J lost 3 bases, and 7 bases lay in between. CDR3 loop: CASSVKDTGELFF. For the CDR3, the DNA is TGTGCCAGCTCAGTAAAAGACACCGGGGAGCTGTTTTTT.

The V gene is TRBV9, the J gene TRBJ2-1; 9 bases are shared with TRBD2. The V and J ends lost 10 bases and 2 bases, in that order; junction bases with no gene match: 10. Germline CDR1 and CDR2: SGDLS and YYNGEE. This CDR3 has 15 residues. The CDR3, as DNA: TGTGCCCGCCGCGGGGGCGGGGGGGCCTACAATGAGCAGTTCTTC. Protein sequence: CARRGGGGAYNEQFF.

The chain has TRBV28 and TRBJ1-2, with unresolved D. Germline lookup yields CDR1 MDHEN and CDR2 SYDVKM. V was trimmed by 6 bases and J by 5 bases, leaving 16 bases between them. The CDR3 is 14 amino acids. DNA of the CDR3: TGTGCCAGCAGCCCGACAATTGTAGGGTATGGCTACACCTTC. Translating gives CASSPTIVGYGYTF.

CDR3 amino acids: CASSLKGGPFYGYTF. CDR3 nucleotide sequence: TGTGCCAGCAGTCTAAAGGGAGGACCATTCTATGGCTACACCTTC. This sequence joins TRBV5-4 and TRBJ1-2; no clear D gene. The V and J ends lost 5 bases and 4 bases respectively, with 18 bases between them. CDR1 is SGHNT, CDR2 YYREEE, per germline (reference sequence). The CDR3 is 15 residues long.

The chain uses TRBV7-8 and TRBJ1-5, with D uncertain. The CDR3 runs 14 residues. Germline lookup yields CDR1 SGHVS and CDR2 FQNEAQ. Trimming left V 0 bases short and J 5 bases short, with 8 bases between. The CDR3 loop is CASSLASGYQPQHF. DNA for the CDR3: TGTGCCAGCAGCTTAGCGTCCGGATATCAGCCCCAGCATTTT.

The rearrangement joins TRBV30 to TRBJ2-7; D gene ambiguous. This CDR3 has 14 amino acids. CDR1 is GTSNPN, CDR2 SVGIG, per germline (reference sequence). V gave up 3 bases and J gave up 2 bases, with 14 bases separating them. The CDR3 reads CAWRGWAATYEQYF. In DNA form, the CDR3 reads TGTGCCTGGAGAGGGTGGGCAGCCACCTACGAGCAGTACTTC.

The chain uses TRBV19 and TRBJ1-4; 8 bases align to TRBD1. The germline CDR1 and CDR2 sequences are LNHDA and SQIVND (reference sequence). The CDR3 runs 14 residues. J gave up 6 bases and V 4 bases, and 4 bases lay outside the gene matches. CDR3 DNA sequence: TGTGCCAGTAGTACACAGGGGGATTATGAAAAACTGTTTTTT. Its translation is CASSTQGDYEKLFF.